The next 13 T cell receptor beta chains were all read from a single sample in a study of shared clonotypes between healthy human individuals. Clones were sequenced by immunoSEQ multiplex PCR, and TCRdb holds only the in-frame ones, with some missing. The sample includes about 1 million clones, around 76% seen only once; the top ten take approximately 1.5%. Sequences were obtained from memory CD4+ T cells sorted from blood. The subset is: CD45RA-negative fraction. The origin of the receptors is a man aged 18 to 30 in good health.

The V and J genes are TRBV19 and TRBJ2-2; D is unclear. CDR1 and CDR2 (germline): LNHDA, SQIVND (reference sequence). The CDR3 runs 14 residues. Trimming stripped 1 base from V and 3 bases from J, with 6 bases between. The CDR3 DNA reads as TGTGCCAGTAGTATAGCGCCGGACACCGGGGAGCTGTTTTTT. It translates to CASSIAPDTGELFF.

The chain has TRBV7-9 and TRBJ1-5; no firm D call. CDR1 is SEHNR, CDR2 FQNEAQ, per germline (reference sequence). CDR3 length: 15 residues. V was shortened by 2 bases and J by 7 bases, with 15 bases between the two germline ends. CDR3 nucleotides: TGTGCCAGCAGCTTATATCCCCATACGAACCAGCCCCAGCATTTT. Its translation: CASSLYPHTNQPQHF.

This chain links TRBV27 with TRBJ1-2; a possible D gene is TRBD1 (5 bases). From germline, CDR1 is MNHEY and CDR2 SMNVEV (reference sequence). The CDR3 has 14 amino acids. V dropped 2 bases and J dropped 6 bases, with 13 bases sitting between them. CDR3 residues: CASSLNRKGNGYTF. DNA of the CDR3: TGTGCCAGCAGTTTAAACAGGAAGGGGAATGGCTACACCTTC.

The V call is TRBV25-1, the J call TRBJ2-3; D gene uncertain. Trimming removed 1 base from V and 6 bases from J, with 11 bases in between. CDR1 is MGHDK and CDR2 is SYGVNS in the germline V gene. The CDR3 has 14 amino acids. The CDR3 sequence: CASSEFPLVDTQYF. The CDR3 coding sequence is TGTGCCAGCAGTGAATTCCCTCTAGTCGATACGCAGTATTTT.

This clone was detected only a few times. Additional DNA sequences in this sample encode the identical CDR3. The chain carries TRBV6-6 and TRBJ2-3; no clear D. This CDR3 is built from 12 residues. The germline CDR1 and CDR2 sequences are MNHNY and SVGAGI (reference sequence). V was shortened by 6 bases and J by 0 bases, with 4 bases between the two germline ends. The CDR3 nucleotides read TGTGCCAGCAGCCTTAGCACAGATACGCAGTATTTT. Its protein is CASSLSTDTQYF.

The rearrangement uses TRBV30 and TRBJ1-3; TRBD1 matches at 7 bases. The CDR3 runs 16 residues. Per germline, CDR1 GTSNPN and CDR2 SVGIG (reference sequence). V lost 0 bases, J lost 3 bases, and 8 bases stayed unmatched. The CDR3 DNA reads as TGTGCCTGGAGTGTGGCAGGGGGAACAAGTGGAAACACCATATATTTT. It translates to CAWSVAGGTSGNTIYF.

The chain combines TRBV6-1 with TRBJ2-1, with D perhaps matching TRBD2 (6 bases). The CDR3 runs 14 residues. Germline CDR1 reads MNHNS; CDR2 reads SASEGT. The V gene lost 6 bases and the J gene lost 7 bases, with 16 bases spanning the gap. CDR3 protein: CASRAGWRENEQFF. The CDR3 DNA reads TGTGCCAGCAGGGCCGGGTGGAGGGAGAATGAGCAGTTCTTC.

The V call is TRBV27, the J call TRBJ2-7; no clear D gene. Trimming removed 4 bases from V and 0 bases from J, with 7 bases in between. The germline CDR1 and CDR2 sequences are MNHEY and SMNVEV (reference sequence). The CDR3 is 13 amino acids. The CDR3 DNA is TGTGCCAGCAGTTCACCCACCTCCTACGAGCAGTACTTC. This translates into CASSSPTSYEQYF.

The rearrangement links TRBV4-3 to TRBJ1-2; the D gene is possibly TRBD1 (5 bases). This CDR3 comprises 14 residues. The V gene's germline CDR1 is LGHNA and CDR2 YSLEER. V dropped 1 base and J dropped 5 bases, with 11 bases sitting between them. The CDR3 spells CASSQGQGGYGYTF. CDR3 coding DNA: TGCGCCAGCAGCCAAGGGCAGGGAGGTTATGGCTACACCTTC.

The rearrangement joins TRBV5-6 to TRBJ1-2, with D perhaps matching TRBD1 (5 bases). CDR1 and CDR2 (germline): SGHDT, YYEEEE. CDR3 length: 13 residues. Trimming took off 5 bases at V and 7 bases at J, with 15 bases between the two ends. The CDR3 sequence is CASRPRGEAGYTF. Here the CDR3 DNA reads TGTGCCAGCAGGCCGAGGGGCGAGGCTGGCTACACCTTC.

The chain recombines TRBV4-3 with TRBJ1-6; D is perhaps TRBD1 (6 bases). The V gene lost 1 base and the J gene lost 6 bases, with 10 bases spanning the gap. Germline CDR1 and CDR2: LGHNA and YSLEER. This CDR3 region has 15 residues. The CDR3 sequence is CASSQGRGVNSPLHF. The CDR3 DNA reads TGCGCCAGCAGCCAAGGCAGGGGCGTTAATTCACCCCTCCACTTT.

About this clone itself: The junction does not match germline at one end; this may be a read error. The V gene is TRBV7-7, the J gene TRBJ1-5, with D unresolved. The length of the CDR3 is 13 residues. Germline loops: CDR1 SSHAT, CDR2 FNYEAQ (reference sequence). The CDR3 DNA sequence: TGTGCTAGCAGCTTAGCGCCGAATCAGCCCCAGCATTTT. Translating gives CASSLAPNQPQHF.

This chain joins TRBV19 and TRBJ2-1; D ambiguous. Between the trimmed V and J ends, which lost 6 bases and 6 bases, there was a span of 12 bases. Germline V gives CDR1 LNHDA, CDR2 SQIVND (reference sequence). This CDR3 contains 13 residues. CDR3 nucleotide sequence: TGTGCCAGTAGCGGATCCGCCCGCAATGAGCAGTTCTTC. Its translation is CASSGSARNEQFF.